This T cell receptor beta chain emerged from a study of Ad26.COV2.S vaccination and SARS-CoV-2 variants. Using immunoSEQ multiplex PCR, the repertoire was profiled, and TCRdb retains in-frame clones only, with some absent. Here the sample spans 440,000 or so clones, about 89% being singletons. Deletions cut 4 bases from V and 4 bases from J, with 14 bases between. CDR3 length: 14 residues. The germline V gene encodes CDR1 LGHDT and CDR2 YNNKEL (reference sequence). The treatment denotes: roughly 20 received Ad26.COV2.S at low or high dose, single or two shots; several received placebo; per-sample allocation not given. Repertoires come from day 63 after the first vaccine or placebo injection. Boston hosted the donor, who was an adult aged 18-55 years.

This sequence was found in a person aged 18-65 years who received the Ad26.COV2.S COVID-19 vaccine or a placebo. V gene TRBV3-1 (or the pseudogene TRBV3-2) combines with J gene TRBJ2-7; a weak D match, TRBD2 (6 bases). Material: peripheral blood, obtained in a trial of Ad26.COV2.S vaccine versus placebo. The CDR3: CASSRGPGRYEQYF. CDR3 nucleotide sequence: TGTGCCAGCAGCCGAGGTCCGGGGAGGTACGAGCAGTACTTC.